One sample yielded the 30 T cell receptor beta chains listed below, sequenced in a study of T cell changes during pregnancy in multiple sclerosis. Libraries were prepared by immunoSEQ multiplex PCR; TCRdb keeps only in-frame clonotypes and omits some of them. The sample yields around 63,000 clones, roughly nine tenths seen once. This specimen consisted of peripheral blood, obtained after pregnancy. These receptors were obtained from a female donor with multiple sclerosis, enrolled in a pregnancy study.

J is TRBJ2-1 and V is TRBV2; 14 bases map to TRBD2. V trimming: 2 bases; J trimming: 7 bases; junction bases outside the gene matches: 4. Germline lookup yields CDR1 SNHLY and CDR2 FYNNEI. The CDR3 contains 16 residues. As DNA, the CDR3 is TGTGCCAGCAGTGAACAGGGACTAGCGGGGGATAATGAGCAGTTCTTC. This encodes CASSEQGLAGDNEQFF. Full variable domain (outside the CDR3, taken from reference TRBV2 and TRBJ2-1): EPEVTQTPSHQVTQMGQEVILRCVPISNHLYFYWYRQILGQKVEFLVSFYNNEISEKSEIFDDQFSVERPDGSNFTLKIRSTKLEDSAMYFCASSEQGLAGDNEQFFGPGTRLTVL.

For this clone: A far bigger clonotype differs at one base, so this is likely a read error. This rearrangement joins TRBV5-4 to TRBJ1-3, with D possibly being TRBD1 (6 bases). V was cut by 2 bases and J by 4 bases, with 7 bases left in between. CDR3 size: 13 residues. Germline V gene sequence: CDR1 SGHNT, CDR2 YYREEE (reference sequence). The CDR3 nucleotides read TGTGCCAGCAGCTTAGACAGGGGAAACACCATATATTTT. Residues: CASSLDRGNTIYF.

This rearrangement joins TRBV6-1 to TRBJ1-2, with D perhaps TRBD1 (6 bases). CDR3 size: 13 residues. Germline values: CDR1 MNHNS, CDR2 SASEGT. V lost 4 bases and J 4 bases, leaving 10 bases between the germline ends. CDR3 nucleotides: TGTGCCAGCAGTGTAGCAGGGGCCTATGGCTACACCTTC. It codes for CASSVAGAYGYTF.

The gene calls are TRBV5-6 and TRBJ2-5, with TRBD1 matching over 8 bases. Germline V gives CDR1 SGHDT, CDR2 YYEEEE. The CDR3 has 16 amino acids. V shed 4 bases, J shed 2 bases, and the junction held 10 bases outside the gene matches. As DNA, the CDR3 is TGTGCCAGCAGCCAGGACAGGGTTGGTTGGCAAGAGACCCAGTACTTC. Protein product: CASSQDRVGWQETQYF. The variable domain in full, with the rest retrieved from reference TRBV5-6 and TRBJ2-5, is DAGVTQSPTHLIKTRGQQVTLRCSPKSGHDTVSWYQQALGQGPQFIFQYYEEEERQRGNFPDRFSGHQFPNYSSELNVNALLLGDSALYLCASSQDRVGWQETQYFGPGTRLLVL.

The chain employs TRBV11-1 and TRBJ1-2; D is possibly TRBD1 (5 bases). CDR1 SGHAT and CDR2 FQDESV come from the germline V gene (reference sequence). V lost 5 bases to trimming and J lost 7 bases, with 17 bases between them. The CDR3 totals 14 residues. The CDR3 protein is CASSPQGHLGGYTF. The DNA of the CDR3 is TGTGCCAGCAGCCCCCAAGGACACCTGGGTGGCTACACCTTC.

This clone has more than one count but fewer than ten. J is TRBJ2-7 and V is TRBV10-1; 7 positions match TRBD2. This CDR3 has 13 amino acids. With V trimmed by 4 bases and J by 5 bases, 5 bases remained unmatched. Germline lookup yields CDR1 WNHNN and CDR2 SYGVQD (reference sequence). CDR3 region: CASSGTAGDEQYF. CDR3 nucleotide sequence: TGCGCCAGCAGTGGGACGGCGGGGGACGAGCAGTACTTC.

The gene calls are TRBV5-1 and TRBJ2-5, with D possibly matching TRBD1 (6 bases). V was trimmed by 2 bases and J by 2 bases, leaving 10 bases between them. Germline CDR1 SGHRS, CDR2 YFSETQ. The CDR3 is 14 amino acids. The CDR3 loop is CASSFPQGQETQYF. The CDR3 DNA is TGCGCCAGCAGCTTTCCTCAGGGGCAAGAGACCCAGTACTTC.

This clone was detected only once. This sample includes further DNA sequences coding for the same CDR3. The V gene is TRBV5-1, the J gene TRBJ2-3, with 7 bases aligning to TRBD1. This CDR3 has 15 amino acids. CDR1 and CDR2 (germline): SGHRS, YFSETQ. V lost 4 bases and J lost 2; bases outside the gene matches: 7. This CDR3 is CASSLSGQITDTQYF. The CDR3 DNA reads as TGCGCCAGCAGCCTATCGGGACAGATCACAGATACGCAGTATTTT.

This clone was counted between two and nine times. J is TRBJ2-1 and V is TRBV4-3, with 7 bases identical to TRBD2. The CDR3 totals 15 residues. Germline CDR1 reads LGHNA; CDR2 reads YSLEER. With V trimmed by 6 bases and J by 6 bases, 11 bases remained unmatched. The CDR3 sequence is CASRLSGMEGNEQFF. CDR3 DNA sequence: TGCGCCAGCAGACTAAGCGGGATGGAGGGCAATGAGCAGTTCTTC.

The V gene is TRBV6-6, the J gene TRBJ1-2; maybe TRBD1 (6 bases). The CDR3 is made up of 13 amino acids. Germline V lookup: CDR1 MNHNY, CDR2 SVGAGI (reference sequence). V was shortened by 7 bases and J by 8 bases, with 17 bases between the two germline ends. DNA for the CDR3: TGTGCCAGCACTATCGGACAGCGACAGGGCTACACCTTC. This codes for CASTIGQRQGYTF.

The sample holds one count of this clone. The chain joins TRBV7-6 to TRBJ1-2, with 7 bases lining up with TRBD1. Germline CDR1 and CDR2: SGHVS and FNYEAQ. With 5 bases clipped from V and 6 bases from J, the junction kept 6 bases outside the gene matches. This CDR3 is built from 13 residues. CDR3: CASSRDRVDGYTF. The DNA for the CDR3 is TGTGCCAGCAGCCGAGACAGGGTGGATGGCTACACCTTC.

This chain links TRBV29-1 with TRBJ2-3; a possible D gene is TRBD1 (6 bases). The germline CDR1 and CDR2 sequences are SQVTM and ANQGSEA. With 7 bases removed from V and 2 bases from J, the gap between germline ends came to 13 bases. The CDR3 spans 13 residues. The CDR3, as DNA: TGCAGCGCTGCCGGACAGAACACAGATACGCAGTATTTT. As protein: CSAAGQNTDTQYF.

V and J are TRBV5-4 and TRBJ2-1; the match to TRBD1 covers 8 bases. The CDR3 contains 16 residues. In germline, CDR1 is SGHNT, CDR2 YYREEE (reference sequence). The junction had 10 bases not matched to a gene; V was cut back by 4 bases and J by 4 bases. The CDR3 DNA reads TGTGCCAGCAGCCCGGGACAGGCGGGCAAATACAATGAGCAGTTCTTC. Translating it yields CASSPGQAGKYNEQFF. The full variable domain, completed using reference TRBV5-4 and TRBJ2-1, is ETGVTQSPTHLIKTRGQQVTLRCSSQSGHNTVSWYQQALGQGPQFIFQYYREEENGRGNFPPRFSGLQFPNYSSELNVNALELDDSALYLCASSPGQAGKYNEQFFGPGTRLTVL.

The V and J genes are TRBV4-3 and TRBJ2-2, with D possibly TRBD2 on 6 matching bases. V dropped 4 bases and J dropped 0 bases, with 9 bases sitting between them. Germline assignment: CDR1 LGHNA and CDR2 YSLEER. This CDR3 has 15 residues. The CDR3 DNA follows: TGCGCCAGCAGCCGGACGGGGGCGAACACCGGGGAGCTGTTTTTT. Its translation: CASSRTGANTGELFF.

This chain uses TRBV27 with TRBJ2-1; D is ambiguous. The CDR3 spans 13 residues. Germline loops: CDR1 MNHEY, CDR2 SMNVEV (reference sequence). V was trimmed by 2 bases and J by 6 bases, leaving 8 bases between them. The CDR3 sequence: CASSLAIRNEQFF. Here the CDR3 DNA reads TGTGCCAGCAGTTTAGCGATACGCAATGAGCAGTTCTTC.

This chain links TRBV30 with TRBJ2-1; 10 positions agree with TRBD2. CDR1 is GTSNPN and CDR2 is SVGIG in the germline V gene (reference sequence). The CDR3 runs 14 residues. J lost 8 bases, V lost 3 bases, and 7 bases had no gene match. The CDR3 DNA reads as TGTGCCTGGAGCCTCCTAGCGGGAGTCGATGAGCAGTTCTTC. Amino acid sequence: CAWSLLAGVDEQFF.

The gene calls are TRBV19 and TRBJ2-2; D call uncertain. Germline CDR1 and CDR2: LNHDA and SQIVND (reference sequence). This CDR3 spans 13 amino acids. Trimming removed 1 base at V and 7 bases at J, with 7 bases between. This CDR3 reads CASSIVAIGELFF. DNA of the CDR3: TGTGCCAGTAGTATAGTTGCTATCGGGGAGCTGTTTTTT.

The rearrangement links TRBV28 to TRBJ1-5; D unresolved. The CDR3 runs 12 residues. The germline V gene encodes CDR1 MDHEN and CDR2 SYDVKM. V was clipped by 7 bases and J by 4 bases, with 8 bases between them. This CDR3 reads CASTQRNQPQHF. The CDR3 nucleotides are TGTGCCAGCACGCAGAGGAATCAGCCCCAGCATTTT. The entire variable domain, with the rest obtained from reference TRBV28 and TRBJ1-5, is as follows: DVKVTQSSRYLVKRTGEKVFLECVQDMDHENMFWYRQDPGLGLRLIYFSYDVKMKEKGDIPEGYSVSREKKERFSLILESASTNQTSMYLCASTQRNQPQHFGDGTRLSIL.

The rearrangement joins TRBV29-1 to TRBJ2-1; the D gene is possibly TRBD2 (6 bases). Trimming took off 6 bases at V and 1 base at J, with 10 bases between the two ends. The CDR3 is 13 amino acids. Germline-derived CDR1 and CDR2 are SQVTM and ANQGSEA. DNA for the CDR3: TGCAGCGTCAGCGGGCCATCCTACAATGAGCAGTTCTTC. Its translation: CSVSGPSYNEQFF.

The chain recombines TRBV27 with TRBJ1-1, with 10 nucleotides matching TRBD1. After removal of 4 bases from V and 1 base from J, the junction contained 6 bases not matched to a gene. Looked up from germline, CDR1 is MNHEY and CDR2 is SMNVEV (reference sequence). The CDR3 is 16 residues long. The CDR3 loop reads CASSSGQGGRNTEAFF. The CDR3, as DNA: TGTGCCAGCAGTTCCGGACAGGGGGGGAGGAACACTGAAGCTTTCTTT.

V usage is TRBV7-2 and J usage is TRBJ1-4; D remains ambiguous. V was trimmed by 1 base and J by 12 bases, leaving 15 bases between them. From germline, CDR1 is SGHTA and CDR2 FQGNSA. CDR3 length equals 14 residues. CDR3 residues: CASSLGPGPWELFF. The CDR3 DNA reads TGTGCCAGCAGCTTAGGGCCAGGTCCGTGGGAACTGTTTTTT.

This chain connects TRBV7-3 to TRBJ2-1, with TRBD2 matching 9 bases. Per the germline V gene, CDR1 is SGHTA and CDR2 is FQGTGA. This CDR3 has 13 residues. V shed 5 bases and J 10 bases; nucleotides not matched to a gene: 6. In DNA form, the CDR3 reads TGTGCCAGCAGCCTGCGGGAGGGGGGCGAGCAGTTCTTC. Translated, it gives CASSLREGGEQFF. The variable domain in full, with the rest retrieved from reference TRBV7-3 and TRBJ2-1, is GAGVSQTPSNKVTEKGKYVELRCDPISGHTALYWYRQSLGQGPEFLIYFQGTGAADDSGLPNDRFFAVRPEGSVSTLKIQRTERGDSAVYLCASSLREGGEQFFGPGTRLTVL.

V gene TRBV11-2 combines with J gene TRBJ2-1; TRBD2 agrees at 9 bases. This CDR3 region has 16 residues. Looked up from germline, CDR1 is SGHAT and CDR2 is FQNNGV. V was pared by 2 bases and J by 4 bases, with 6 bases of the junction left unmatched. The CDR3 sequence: CASSLFPLAGYNEQFF. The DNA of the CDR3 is TGTGCCAGCAGCTTATTTCCGCTAGCGGGATACAATGAGCAGTTCTTC.

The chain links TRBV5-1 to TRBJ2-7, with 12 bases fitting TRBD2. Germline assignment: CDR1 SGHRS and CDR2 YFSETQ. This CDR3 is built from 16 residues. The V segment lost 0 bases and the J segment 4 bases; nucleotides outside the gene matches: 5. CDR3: CASSLGSSGRGYEQYF. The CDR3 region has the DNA TGCGCCAGCAGCTTGGGGTCTAGCGGGAGGGGGTACGAGCAGTACTTC.

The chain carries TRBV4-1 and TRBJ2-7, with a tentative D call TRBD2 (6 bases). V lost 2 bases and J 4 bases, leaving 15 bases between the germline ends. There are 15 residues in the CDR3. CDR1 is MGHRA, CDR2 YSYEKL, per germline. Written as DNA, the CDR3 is TGCGCCAGCAGCCAAACCGGGACTGGGTATTACGAGCAGTACTTC. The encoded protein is CASSQTGTGYYEQYF.

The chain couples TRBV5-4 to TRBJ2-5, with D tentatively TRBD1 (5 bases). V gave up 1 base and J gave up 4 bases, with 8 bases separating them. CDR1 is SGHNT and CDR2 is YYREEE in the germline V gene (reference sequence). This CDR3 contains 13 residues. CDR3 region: CASSLKGRETQYF. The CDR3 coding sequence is TGTGCCAGCAGCTTGAAGGGGCGAGAGACCCAGTACTTC. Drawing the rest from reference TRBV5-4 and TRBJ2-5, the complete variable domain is ETGVTQSPTHLIKTRGQQVTLRCSSQSGHNTVSWYQQALGQGPQFIFQYYREEENGRGNFPPRFSGLQFPNYSSELNVNALELDDSALYLCASSLKGRETQYFGPGTRLLVL.

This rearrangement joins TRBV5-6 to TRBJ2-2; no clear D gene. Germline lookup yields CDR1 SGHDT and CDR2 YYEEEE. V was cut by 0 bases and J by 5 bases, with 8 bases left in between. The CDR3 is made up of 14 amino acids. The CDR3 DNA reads TGTGCCAGCAGCTTGGTGGGCCGAACCGGGGAGCTGTTTTTT. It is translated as CASSLVGRTGELFF.

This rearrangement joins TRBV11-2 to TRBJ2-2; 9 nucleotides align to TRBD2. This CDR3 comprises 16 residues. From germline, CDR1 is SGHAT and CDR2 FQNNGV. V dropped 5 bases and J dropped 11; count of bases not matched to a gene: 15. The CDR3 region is CASSRSSGGKTTELFF. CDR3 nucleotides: TGTGCCAGCAGCCGTAGTAGCGGGGGAAAGACGACCGAGCTGTTTTTT. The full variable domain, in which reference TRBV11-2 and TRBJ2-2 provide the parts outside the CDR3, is EAGVAQSPRYKIIEKRQSVAFWCNPISGHATLYWYQQILGQGPKLLIQFQNNGVVDDSQLPKDRFSAERLKGVDSTLKIQPAKLEDSAVYLCASSRSSGGKTTELFFGEGSRLTVL.

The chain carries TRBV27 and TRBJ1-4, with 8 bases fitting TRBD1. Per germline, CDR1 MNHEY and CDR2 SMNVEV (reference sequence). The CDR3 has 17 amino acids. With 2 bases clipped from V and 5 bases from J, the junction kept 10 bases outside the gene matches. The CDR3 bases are TGTGCCAGCAGTTTAGGTGTCAGAGGGACAGGAAATGAAAAACTGTTTTTT. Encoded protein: CASSLGVRGTGNEKLFF.

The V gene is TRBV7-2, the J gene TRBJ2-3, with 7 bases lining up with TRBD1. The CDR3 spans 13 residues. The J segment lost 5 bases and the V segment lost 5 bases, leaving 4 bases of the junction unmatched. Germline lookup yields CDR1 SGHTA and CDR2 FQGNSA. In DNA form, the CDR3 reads TGTGCCAGCAGCCCACAGGGGCGAGATACGCAGTATTTT. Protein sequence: CASSPQGRDTQYF.